The 13 T cell receptor beta chains reported below all come from one sample, sequenced in a study of blood T cell repertoires in COVID-19. Measured with immunoSEQ multiplex PCR; TCRdb has only the in-frame clones, and not every one. The table has roughly 180,000 clones, around 86% seen once. Sequencing was carried out using peripheral blood. The receptors shown here come from a young man with acute or convalescent COVID-19.

The chain recombines TRBV29-1 with TRBJ1-3; D is uncertain. The CDR3 length is 14 residues. Germline V lookup: CDR1 SQVTM, CDR2 ANQGSEA. V dropped 3 bases and J dropped 0 bases, with 9 bases sitting between them. Here the CDR3 reads CSVDFSGSGNTIYF. Here the CDR3 DNA reads TGCAGCGTTGATTTTTCGGGCTCTGGAAACACCATATATTTT.

This clone was seen once. The V gene is TRBV5-1, the J gene TRBJ1-1; 7 nucleotides agree with TRBD1. Germline V gives CDR1 SGHRS, CDR2 YFSETQ. The CDR3 spans 15 residues. Trimming took 0 bases from V and 3 from J; bases not matched to a gene: 5. The CDR3 loop is CASSLADREHTEAFF. CDR3 in DNA: TGCGCCAGCAGCTTGGCCGACAGGGAGCACACTGAAGCTTTCTTT. Filled out from reference TRBV5-1 and TRBJ1-1, the complete variable domain reads KAGVTQTPRYLIKTRGQQVTLSCSPISGHRSVSWYQQTPGQGLQFLFEYFSETQRNKGNFPGRFSGRQFSNSRSEMNVSTLELGDSALYLCASSLADREHTEAFFGQGTRLTVV.

This clone was counted a few times. The chain couples TRBV6-5 to TRBJ1-1; 8 nucleotides line up with TRBD1. The ends lost 6 bases at V and 12 bases at J; junction bases unmatched: 12. The CDR3 totals 13 residues. Germline CDR1 reads MNHEY; CDR2 reads SVGAGI. DNA of the CDR3: TGTGCCAGCAGAACCACCGGGACAGGTCAAACTTTCTTT. Its translation: CASRTTGTGQTFF.

The chain joins TRBV3-1 (or the pseudogene TRBV3-2) to TRBJ2-4; D remains unclear. Germline loops: CDR1 LGHDT, CDR2 YNNKEL (reference sequence). The CDR3 has 12 amino acids. V was shortened by 2 bases and J by 6 bases, with 5 bases between the two germline ends. The CDR3 DNA reads TGTGCCAGCAGCCAAACTCCAAACATTCAGTACTTC. Translated, it gives CASSQTPNIQYF.

On this clone itself: Other DNA sequences in the same sample also yield this CDR3. V and J are TRBV6-5 and TRBJ2-1; possible D gene TRBD2, 5 bases. V lost 6 bases to trimming and J lost 4 bases, with 7 bases between them. CDR1 is MNHEY, CDR2 SVGAGI, per germline. The length of the CDR3 is 12 residues. This CDR3 reads CASRTGYNEQFF. Here the CDR3 DNA reads TGTGCCAGCAGGACGGGGTACAATGAGCAGTTCTTC.

The chain uses TRBV6-6 and TRBJ1-1; 7 bases agree with TRBD1. CDR3 size: 15 residues. Germline CDR1 MNHNY, CDR2 SVGAGI (reference sequence). The V segment lost 6 bases and the J segment 5 bases; nucleotides outside the gene matches: 12. The CDR3 is CASRDTGVGGTEAFF. In DNA, the CDR3 is TGTGCCAGCAGGGACACAGGGGTTGGGGGGACTGAAGCTTTCTTT.

This rearrangement joins TRBV5-1 to TRBJ1-1; TRBD1 is a possible D gene (5 bases). V was pared by 5 bases and J by 5 bases, with 13 bases between. CDR1 is SGHRS and CDR2 is YFSETQ in the germline V gene. This CDR3 has 13 residues. CDR3 DNA: TGCGCCAGCAGGGGTCAGGGTGAAACTGAAGCTTTCTTT. It translates to CASRGQGETEAFF.

This rearrangement joins TRBV5-6 to TRBJ1-2; 11 nucleotides match TRBD1. J gave up 3 bases and V 3 bases, and 4 bases lay outside the gene matches. This CDR3 region has 15 residues. Per the germline V gene, CDR1 is SGHDT and CDR2 is YYEEEE. The CDR3 region is CASSWGQGVDYGYTF. For the CDR3, the DNA is TGTGCCAGCAGCTGGGGACAGGGGGTGGACTATGGCTACACCTTC.

The J gene is TRBJ1-5, the V gene TRBV7-8, with 9 positions matching TRBD1. Per germline, CDR1 SGHVS and CDR2 FQNEAQ. With V trimmed by 5 bases and J by 3 bases, 5 bases remained unmatched. The length of the CDR3 is 15 residues. The CDR3 loop is CASSPGTGFNQPQHF. CDR3 sequence (DNA): TGTGCCAGCAGCCCCGGGACAGGGTTCAATCAGCCCCAGCATTTT.

The V and J genes are TRBV30 and TRBJ1-6; D ambiguous. With 0 bases removed from V and 4 bases from J, the gap between germline ends came to 10 bases. Germline V lookup: CDR1 GTSNPN, CDR2 SVGIG (reference sequence). This CDR3 region has 15 residues. Here the CDR3 reads CAWSVTSEYNSPLHF. The CDR3 DNA sequence: TGTGCCTGGAGTGTTACTTCCGAGTATAATTCACCCCTCCACTTT.

This rearrangement joins TRBV10-1 to TRBJ1-2; 7 bases agree with TRBD1. Germline values: CDR1 WNHNN, CDR2 SYGVQD (reference sequence). This CDR3 is 14 amino acids long. V dropped 10 bases and J dropped 1; count of bases not matched to a gene: 9. CDR3 coding DNA: TGCGCCACCGATTCCGGGACAGTTAACTATGGCTACACCTTC. Its translation: CATDSGTVNYGYTF.

The V gene is TRBV6-1, the J gene TRBJ1-5, with a tentative D call TRBD1 (5 bases). This CDR3 region has 15 residues. From germline, CDR1 is MNHNS and CDR2 SASEGT. V dropped 0 bases and J dropped 9 bases, with 15 bases sitting between them. The CDR3 DNA sequence: TGTGCCAGCAGTGAAGCCCAGGGAGGGAGGGGGCCCCAGCATTTT. Amino acids: CASSEAQGGRGPQHF.

The chain is built from TRBV5-8 and TRBJ2-2; 8 nucleotides match TRBD2. Trimming at V came to 1 base and at J to 1 base, leaving 0 bases not matched to a gene. CDR3 size: 15 residues. Germline CDR1 and CDR2: SGHTS and YDEGEE. CDR3 protein: CASSLRGGNTGELFF. DNA of the CDR3: TGTGCCAGCAGCTTGCGGGGGGGGAACACCGGGGAGCTGTTTTTT.